The 25 T cell receptor beta chains listed next were all sequenced from one sample in a study of cytomegalovirus exposure and HLA in healthy donors. Amplification used 60 Vbeta primers and 13 Jbeta primers. Measured with immunoSEQ multiplex PCR; TCRdb has only the in-frame clones, and not every one. Of fewer than 200,000 clones listed, roughly four fifths were seen once; the top ten hold 0.75% to 0.8%. Sample: PBMCs. The receptors originated from a female donor in good health and CMV-seronegative.

This clone was recorded once. V is TRBV7-9 and J is TRBJ2-5; 7 nucleotides match TRBD2. In germline, CDR1 is SEHNR, CDR2 FQNEAQ (reference sequence). The trim removed 1 base at V and 3 bases at J, leaving 5 bases unmatched. The CDR3 consists of 15 residues. The CDR3 bases are TGTGCCAGCAGCTTAGGCCGCCGGGAGGAAGAGACCCAGTACTTC. It encodes CASSLGRREEETQYF.

This clone was seen a handful of times. V is TRBV27 and J is TRBJ2-7; 9 positions agree with TRBD2. Trimming at V came to 7 bases and at J to 0 bases, leaving 4 bases not matched to a gene. Looked up from germline, CDR1 is MNHEY and CDR2 is SMNVEV (reference sequence). This CDR3 region has 14 residues. The CDR3 bases are TGTGCCAGCAAACTAGCGGGCAGCTCCTACGAGCAGTACTTC. The encoded protein is CASKLAGSSYEQYF.

The chain has TRBV7-2 and TRBJ1-2; D gene uncertain. Germline CDR1 is SGHTA and CDR2 is FQGNSA. Between the trimmed V and J ends, which lost 1 base and 4 bases, there was a span of 7 bases. The CDR3 spans 13 residues. The CDR3: CASSLDLSYGYTF. The DNA for the CDR3 is TGTGCCAGCAGCTTAGACTTGAGCTATGGCTACACCTTC.

The rearrangement joins TRBV29-1 to TRBJ1-2; TRBD1 matches 8 bases. This CDR3 comprises 15 residues. V lost 4 bases and J lost 6; bases outside the gene matches: 13. The germline gives CDR1 SQVTM, CDR2 ANQGSEA. This chain's CDR3 is CSVGEGAGGLNGYTF. In DNA form, the CDR3 reads TGCAGCGTTGGTGAGGGGGCAGGGGGCTTGAATGGCTACACCTTC.

This clone was detected a few times. This chain's CDR3 is CASSVTGGQETQYF. CDR3 bases: TGTGCCAGCAGCGTAACAGGGGGGCAAGAGACCCAGTACTTC. The chain has TRBV7-9 and TRBJ2-5, with TRBD1 matching 8 bases. CDR3 length: 14 residues. Germline V lookup: CDR1 SEHNR, CDR2 FQNEAQ (reference sequence). The V and J ends lost 5 bases and 2 bases, in that order; junction bases with no gene match: 4.

The V gene is TRBV30, the J gene TRBJ2-3, with a weak D call TRBD1 (6 bases). The CDR3 consists of 11 residues. The V gene's germline CDR1 is GTSNPN and CDR2 SVGIG (reference sequence). V shed 0 bases and J shed 11 bases, with 9 bases lying between them. CDR3 bases: TGTGCCTGGAGTGTAATGGACAGGCAGTATTTT. It codes for CAWSVMDRQYF.

The CDR3 loop is CASSDTENYGYTF. Here the CDR3 DNA reads TGTGCCAGCAGTGATACAGAAAACTATGGCTACACCTTC. The rearrangement links TRBV2 to TRBJ1-2; no clear D. Germline CDR1 reads SNHLY; CDR2 reads FYNNEI. The CDR3 length is 13 residues. The V gene lost 3 bases and the J gene lost 2 bases, with 7 bases spanning the gap. Full variable domain (outside the CDR3, taken from reference TRBV2 and TRBJ1-2): EPEVTQTPSHQVTQMGQEVILRCVPISNHLYFYWYRQILGQKVEFLVSFYNNEISEKSEIFDDQFSVERPDGSNFTLKIRSTKLEDSAMYFCASSDTENYGYTFGSGTRLTVV.

V gene TRBV6-1 combines with J gene TRBJ2-1, with 7 bases matching TRBD2. V trimming: 6 bases; J trimming: 4 bases; junction bases outside the gene matches: 15. Germline V gives CDR1 MNHNS, CDR2 SASEGT. This CDR3 has 17 amino acids. CDR3 sequence (DNA): TGTGCCAGCAGGGAAAAGGTCTTGCGGGGGTATTACAATGAGCAGTTCTTC. Protein sequence: CASREKVLRGYYNEQFF.

J is TRBJ2-1 and V is TRBV9; TRBD2 matches at 9 bases. Trimming took 0 bases from V and 5 from J; bases not matched to a gene: 12. CDR1 SGDLS and CDR2 YYNGEE come from the germline V gene. This CDR3 has 18 amino acids. The CDR3 is CASSVGVLGTSQNNEQFF. The CDR3 DNA is TGTGCCAGCAGCGTAGGGGTCCTGGGGACTAGCCAGAACAATGAGCAGTTCTTC.

The chain links TRBV10-3 to TRBJ1-2; the D gene is possibly TRBD1 (6 bases). This CDR3 has 15 residues. V was trimmed by 4 bases and J by 8 bases, leaving 20 bases between them. Per germline, CDR1 ENHRY and CDR2 SYGVKD. The CDR3 nucleotides are TGTGCCATCAGTGGGGACATACCCGCGTTTCGGGGCTACACCTTC. Protein sequence: CAISGDIPAFRGYTF.

This rearrangement joins TRBV4-3 to TRBJ2-1, with D maybe TRBD1 (6 bases). The CDR3 is 13 residues long. From germline, CDR1 is LGHNA and CDR2 YSLEER. Trimming shortened V by 4 bases and J by 7 bases, and 11 bases separated the two germline ends. The CDR3 nucleotides read TGCGCCAGCAGCCGTAGGCAGGGGAATGAGCAGTTCTTC. Its translation is CASSRRQGNEQFF.

This sequence joins TRBV7-3 and TRBJ2-7; 8 bases match TRBD1. The CDR3 spans 13 residues. The junction had 6 bases not matched to a gene; V was cut back by 4 bases and J by 7 bases. In germline, CDR1 is SGHTA, CDR2 FQGTGA. CDR3 sequence: CASSSGQGSEQYF. For the CDR3, the DNA is TGTGCCAGCAGCTCAGGACAGGGAAGTGAGCAGTACTTC.

This rearrangement joins TRBV19 to TRBJ2-2; 7 bases are shared with TRBD1. Germline V gene sequence: CDR1 LNHDA, CDR2 SQIVND (reference sequence). Trimming at V came to 5 bases and at J to 0 bases, leaving 3 bases not matched to a gene. The CDR3 has 15 amino acids. The CDR3 loop is CASSRQGANTGELFF. The DNA of the CDR3 is TGTGCCAGTAGTCGTCAGGGGGCGAACACCGGGGAGCTGTTTTTT.

This clone was observed a handful of times. The chain is built from TRBV5-1 and TRBJ2-7, with TRBD1 matching 8 bases. The CDR3 is made up of 14 amino acids. The germline V gene encodes CDR1 SGHRS and CDR2 YFSETQ. J gave up 6 bases and V 4 bases, and 9 bases lay outside the gene matches. In DNA, the CDR3 is TGCGCCAGCAGCCCTGGGACAGGTGGAGGCGAGCAGTACTTC. Residues: CASSPGTGGGEQYF.

V and J are TRBV11-2 and TRBJ2-7; TRBD1 matches at 9 bases. The V segment lost 2 bases and the J segment 5 bases; nucleotides outside the gene matches: 7. The germline gives CDR1 SGHAT, CDR2 FQNNGV. This CDR3 spans 15 amino acids. CDR3: CASSLSDRGSNEQYF. The DNA of the CDR3 is TGTGCCAGCAGCTTATCGGACAGGGGATCTAACGAGCAGTACTTC.

The chain employs TRBV7-8 and TRBJ1-1; 7 positions agree with TRBD1. This CDR3 is built from 14 residues. From germline, CDR1 is SGHVS and CDR2 FQNEAQ. Losses at the gene ends were 1 base for V and 7 bases for J; bases not matched to a gene: 6. The CDR3 here is CASSLEGGRGEAFF. In DNA, the CDR3 is TGTGCCAGCAGCTTAGAAGGGGGCAGGGGTGAAGCTTTCTTT. Full variable domain (missing parts from reference TRBV7-8 and TRBJ1-1): GAGVSQSPRYKVAKRGQDVALRCDPISGHVSLFWYQQALGQGPEFLTYFQNEAQLDKSGLPSDRFFAERPEGSVSTLKIQRTQQEDSAVYLCASSLEGGRGEAFFGQGTRLTVV.

V and J are TRBV5-5 and TRBJ2-7; tentative D call: TRBD2 (5 bases). CDR1 and CDR2 (germline): SGHKS, YYEKEE (reference sequence). The CDR3 covers 14 residues. The V and J ends lost 1 base and 11 bases respectively, with 19 bases between them. In DNA form, the CDR3 reads TGTGCCAGCAGCTTGCTTCGGGGAGATCCGGAGGAGTACTTC. It specifies CASSLLRGDPEEYF.

The chain has TRBV7-8 and TRBJ2-7, with D unclear. Germline CDR1 and CDR2: SGHVS and FQNEAQ. The CDR3 spans 14 residues. The V and J ends lost 3 bases and 2 bases respectively, with 11 bases between them. CDR3 loop: CASSFGARTYEQYF. In DNA, the CDR3 is TGTGCCAGCAGCTTTGGTGCCAGGACCTACGAGCAGTACTTC.

The chain couples TRBV12-5 to TRBJ1-2; TRBD1 might be the D (6 bases). The V gene lost 5 bases and the J gene lost 0 bases, with 16 bases spanning the gap. The CDR3 runs 16 residues. Germline assignment: CDR1 LGHNT and CDR2 FRNRAP. This CDR3 reads CASGSPGHRPNYGYTF. The CDR3 DNA is TGTGCTAGTGGTAGCCCGGGACACCGACCTAACTATGGCTACACCTTC.

J is TRBJ1-2 and V is TRBV7-2; 8 bases are a match to TRBD1. V lost 5 bases to trimming and J lost 6 bases; unmatched junction nucleotides: 2. The CDR3 consists of 12 residues. Germline assignment: CDR1 SGHTA and CDR2 FQGNSA. Here the CDR3 reads CASSPDRDGYTF. DNA for the CDR3: TGTGCCAGCAGCCCGGACAGGGATGGCTACACCTTC. The full variable domain, with the rest looked up from reference TRBV7-2 and TRBJ1-2, is GAGVSQSPSNKVTEKGKDVELRCDPISGHTALYWYRQSLGQGLEFLIYFQGNSAPDKSGLPSDRFSAERTGGSVSTLTIQRTQQEDSAVYLCASSPDRDGYTFGSGTRLTVV.

This chain connects TRBV28 to TRBJ1-3, with D perhaps matching TRBD1 (6 bases). V lost 7 bases and J 0 bases, leaving 22 bases between the germline ends. This CDR3 has 18 residues. The germline V gene has CDR1 MDHEN and CDR2 SYDVKM. This CDR3 reads CASTAPRRGHISGNTIYF. For the CDR3, the DNA is TGTGCCAGCACCGCACCACGCCGGGGACACATCTCTGGAAACACCATATATTTT.

The chain carries TRBV30 and TRBJ2-2; 8 nucleotides match TRBD1. Germline trimming cut 5 bases from V and 1 base from J; bases unmatched to any gene: 3. Germline lookup yields CDR1 GTSNPN and CDR2 SVGIG (reference sequence). The CDR3 is 14 residues long. CDR3 sequence: CAWDRGLNTGELFF. DNA for the CDR3: TGTGCCTGGGACAGGGGATTGAACACCGGGGAGCTGTTTTTT.

This rearrangement joins TRBV11-2 to TRBJ2-3, with TRBD1 matching over 12 bases. With V trimmed by 1 base and J by 4 bases, 6 bases remained unmatched. The germline CDR1 and CDR2 sequences are SGHAT and FQNNGV. CDR3 length: 17 amino acids. In DNA, the CDR3 is TGTGCCAGCAGCTTAGGGGGGGGACAGGGGGCAGCAGATACGCAGTATTTT. Amino acid sequence: CASSLGGGQGAADTQYF. Based on the CDR3 plus reference TRBV11-2 and TRBJ2-3, the full variable domain is EAGVAQSPRYKIIEKRQSVAFWCNPISGHATLYWYQQILGQGPKLLIQFQNNGVVDDSQLPKDRFSAERLKGVDSTLKIQPAKLEDSAVYLCASSLGGGQGAADTQYFGPGTRLTVL.

This clone was seen a few times. V is TRBV7-3 and J is TRBJ2-7; D unclear. Germline assignment: CDR1 SGHTA and CDR2 FQGTGA. Trimming took off 1 base at V and 6 bases at J, with 10 bases between the two ends. The CDR3 extends over 13 amino acids. This CDR3 is CASSLNPRSEQYF. The CDR3 DNA follows: TGTGCCAGCAGCTTAAACCCCAGGTCCGAGCAGTACTTC.

The genes are TRBV5-1 and TRBJ1-2, with 7 positions matching TRBD1. The germline V gene has CDR1 SGHRS and CDR2 YFSETQ. This CDR3 has 14 residues. J was trimmed by 2 bases and V by 4 bases; bases with no gene match: 5. The CDR3 reads CASSREQGNYGYTF. In nucleotides, the CDR3 is TGCGCCAGCAGCCGGGAACAGGGGAACTATGGCTACACCTTC.